The 22 T cell receptor beta chains below all came from one sample that was sequenced in a study of cytomegalovirus exposure and HLA in healthy donors. With 60 Vbeta and 13 Jbeta primers, the PCR was carried out. Profiled with immunoSEQ multiplex PCR; TCRdb holds only in-frame clones, not every one. Of about 130,000 clones in the sample, approximately 80% were seen once. The sample taken for sequencing was PBMCs. All receptors come from a male donor in good health and CMV-seropositive.

This clone was found a few times. The chain has TRBV11-2 and TRBJ2-7, with a possible D match to TRBD1 (6 bases). CDR3 length: 13 residues. The germline V gene encodes CDR1 SGHAT and CDR2 FQNNGV. V was cut by 4 bases and J by 6 bases, with 13 bases left in between. This CDR3 is CASSYTSGVEQYF. The CDR3 region has the DNA TGTGCCAGCAGCTATACATCAGGGGTCGAGCAGTACTTC. The whole variable domain, filled in from reference TRBV11-2 and TRBJ2-7, reads EAGVAQSPRYKIIEKRQSVAFWCNPISGHATLYWYQQILGQGPKLLIQFQNNGVVDDSQLPKDRFSAERLKGVDSTLKIQPAKLEDSAVYLCASSYTSGVEQYFGPGTRLTVT.

Here the CDR3 reads CASSQPQGRNEQFF. The CDR3 DNA is TGTGCCAGCAGCCAACCACAGGGCCGCAATGAGCAGTTCTTC. The rearrangement uses TRBV7-3 and TRBJ2-1; D perhaps matches TRBD1 (6 bases). Germline CDR1 is SGHTA and CDR2 is FQGTGA. V shed 5 bases and J shed 6 bases, with 14 bases lying between them. This CDR3 has 14 residues.

The chain employs TRBV11-2 and TRBJ2-7; 10 nucleotides match TRBD2. CDR3 length: 15 residues. The V gene's germline CDR1 is SGHAT and CDR2 FQNNGV. The V gene end was trimmed by 5 bases and the J gene end by 2 bases; junction bases not matched to a gene: 6. The DNA of the CDR3 is TGTGCCAGCAGCCCGTTAGCGGGAGGACCCTACGAGCAGTACTTC. Translation gives CASSPLAGGPYEQYF.

This clone showed up just a few times. This sample includes further DNA sequences coding for the same CDR3. This chain joins TRBV20-1 and TRBJ2-1; 7 bases match TRBD1. With 5 bases clipped from V and 5 bases from J, the junction kept 0 bases outside the gene matches. CDR3 size: 11 residues. The germline gives CDR1 DFQATT, CDR2 SNEGSKA (reference sequence). The CDR3: CSADRDNEQFF. The CDR3 coding sequence is TGCAGTGCTGACAGGGACAATGAGCAGTTCTTC.

A single count supports this clone. The J gene is TRBJ2-1, the V gene TRBV11-3; D uncertain. The V gene lost 3 bases and the J gene lost 7 bases, with 16 bases spanning the gap. Per germline, CDR1 SGHNT and CDR2 YENEEA. The CDR3 runs to 15 residues. The CDR3 DNA follows: TGTGCCAGCAGCTTTGGCTTAGGAGTCCGTAATGAGCAGTTCTTC. Translated, it gives CASSFGLGVRNEQFF.

DNA for the CDR3: TGTGCCAGCAGCCTCATACCGGGACAGGGCACAGATACGCAGTATTTT. Amino acid sequence: CASSLIPGQGTDTQYF. The chain is built from TRBV11-1 and TRBJ2-3, with 8 bases lining up with TRBD1. The CDR3 length is 16 residues. After removal of 5 bases from V and 1 base from J, the junction contained 8 bases not matched to a gene. Germline assignment: CDR1 SGHAT and CDR2 FQDESV (reference sequence).

Notes on this clone: A far bigger clonotype differs at one base, so this is likely a read error. Different DNA sequences within this sample yield the same CDR3. The chain joins TRBV4-2 to TRBJ1-2; tentatively, D is TRBD1 (5 bases). There are 16 residues in the CDR3. In germline, CDR1 is LGHNA, CDR2 YNFKEQ. The V end was cut by 4 bases, the J end by 2 bases, with 17 bases between. CDR3 loop: CASSLDQGGQNYGYTF. The CDR3 DNA is TGTGCCAGCAGCCTAGATCAGGGCGGCCAGAACTATGGCTACACCTTC.

The V call is TRBV7-9, the J call TRBJ2-7; TRBD1 might be the D (5 bases). The germline CDR1 and CDR2 sequences are SEHNR and FQNEAQ (reference sequence). The CDR3 is made up of 13 amino acids. Trimming shortened V by 4 bases and J by 3 bases, and 10 bases separated the two germline ends. The CDR3 loop reads CASSWQGNYEQYF. CDR3 coding DNA: TGTGCCAGCAGCTGGCAGGGTAACTACGAGCAGTACTTC.

J is TRBJ1-4 and V is TRBV9; 10 bases match TRBD1. Germline values: CDR1 SGDLS, CDR2 YYNGEE. The CDR3 contains 15 residues. V lost 4 bases, J lost 7 bases, and 7 bases stayed unmatched. The CDR3 nucleotides are TGTGCCAGCAGCACTCGACAGGGGGCGGGTGAAAAACTGTTTTTT. This translates into CASSTRQGAGEKLFF.

This clone is a singleton in its sample. The genes are TRBV19 and TRBJ1-2; perhaps TRBD1 as D (5 bases). This CDR3 region has 16 residues. Per the germline V gene, CDR1 is LNHDA and CDR2 is SQIVND (reference sequence). V gave up 0 bases and J gave up 1 base, with 12 bases separating them. CDR3 residues: CASSIDSDTFNYGYTF. The CDR3 nucleotides are TGTGCCAGTAGTATAGATTCGGACACCTTTAACTATGGCTACACCTTC.

The chain carries TRBV29-1 and TRBJ1-1; 8 bases fit TRBD1. CDR1 is SQVTM, CDR2 ANQGSEA, per germline. V lost 6 bases and J lost 3; bases outside the gene matches: 0. This CDR3 is built from 11 residues. CDR3: CSVQGDTEAFF. CDR3 DNA sequence: TGCAGCGTACAGGGGGACACTGAAGCTTTCTTT.

The chain combines TRBV7-2 with TRBJ2-3; TRBD1 might be the D (6 bases). This CDR3 is built from 15 residues. Germline-derived CDR1 and CDR2 are SGHTA and FQGNSA. Trimming removed 5 bases at V and 8 bases at J, with 20 bases between. In DNA form, the CDR3 reads TGTGCCAGCAGCCCCCGAACGGACAGAGGGGGTACGCAGTATTTT. This translates into CASSPRTDRGGTQYF.

The rearrangement uses TRBV5-4 and TRBJ2-5; D is possibly TRBD1 (6 bases). The J call may be incorrect, as the DNA end agrees better with TRBJ2-7. The germline V gene encodes CDR1 SGHNT and CDR2 YYREEE (reference sequence). The CDR3 totals 14 residues. The CDR3 bases are TGTGCCAGCAGCTTCGGGACACCGGGTCGCGAGCAGTACTTC. It translates to CASSFGTPGREQYF.

Note on this clone: The junction departs from germline at one end; a sequencing error may be responsible. This rearrangement joins TRBV7-7 to TRBJ2-1; 12 nucleotides align to TRBD2. Germline CDR1 and CDR2: SSHAT and FNYEAQ (reference sequence). There are 17 residues in the CDR3. The CDR3 region is CASSNTSGRLSYNEQFF. CDR3 nucleotides: TGTGCTAGCAGCAATACTAGCGGGAGGCTCTCCTACAATGAGCAGTTCTTC.

The chain uses TRBV21-1 and TRBJ2-7; no check of the table's D call, TRBD1, against the DNA was made. TRBV21-1 is a pseudogene locus. This CDR3 spans 14 amino acids. In DNA form, the CDR3 reads TGTGCCAGCAGCAAGTCGACAGCTCCCTACGAGCAGTACTTC. It specifies CASSKSTAPYEQYF.

The rearrangement uses TRBV6-5 and TRBJ2-1, with 11 bases lining up with TRBD2. Germline CDR1 reads MNHEY; CDR2 reads SVGAGI. The CDR3 contains 14 residues. V lost 8 bases, J lost 7 bases, and 7 bases stayed unmatched. The chain's CDR3 is CASGLAGLLNEQFF. The CDR3, as DNA: TGTGCCAGCGGACTAGCGGGTTTACTAAATGAGCAGTTCTTC.

This chain connects TRBV5-1 to TRBJ2-3; 7 nucleotides line up with TRBD2. V shed 0 bases, J shed 3 bases, and the junction held 4 bases outside the gene matches. The CDR3 sequence is 15 residues long. Germline values: CDR1 SGHRS, CDR2 YFSETQ. CDR3 protein: CASSLGGSRTDTQYF. Written as DNA, the CDR3 is TGCGCCAGCAGCTTGGGCGGGAGTAGGACAGATACGCAGTATTTT. The variable domain in full, completed from reference TRBV5-1 and TRBJ2-3, reads KAGVTQTPRYLIKTRGQQVTLSCSPISGHRSVSWYQQTPGQGLQFLFEYFSETQRNKGNFPGRFSGRQFSNSRSEMNVSTLELGDSALYLCASSLGGSRTDTQYFGPGTRLTVL.

This clone was seen more than once but under ten times. This rearrangement joins TRBV30 to TRBJ1-5; 7 nucleotides match TRBD1. Per germline, CDR1 GTSNPN and CDR2 SVGIG (reference sequence). The CDR3 loop spans 13 amino acids. V shed 2 bases and J 5 bases; nucleotides not matched to a gene: 3. The CDR3 nucleotides are TGTGCCTGGAGTCAGGGGGATCATCAGCCCCAGCATTTT. It specifies CAWSQGDHQPQHF. The full variable domain, completed using reference TRBV30 and TRBJ1-5, is SQTIHQWPATLVQPVGSPLSLECTVEGTSNPNLYWYRQAAGRGLQLLFYSVGIGQISSEVPQNLSASRPQDRQFILSSKKLLLSDSGFYLCAWSQGDHQPQHFGDGTRLSIL.

The rearrangement joins TRBV13 to TRBJ1-5, with D uncertain. With 3 bases removed from V and 5 bases from J, the gap between germline ends came to 11 bases. The CDR3 is 14 residues long. Germline-derived CDR1 and CDR2 are PRHDT and FYEKMQ (reference sequence). The CDR3 sequence: CASSFSGLHQPQHF. The CDR3, as DNA: TGTGCCAGCAGCTTTTCCGGACTCCATCAGCCCCAGCATTTT.

The chain carries TRBV5-4 and TRBJ2-1, with 13 bases lining up with TRBD2. V was clipped by 4 bases and J by 4 bases; unmatched bases: 5. Germline V lookup: CDR1 SGHNT, CDR2 YYREEE (reference sequence). This CDR3 has 16 residues. The CDR3 DNA follows: TGTGCCAGCAGCCCGGGGACTAGCGGGACTTACAATGAGCAGTTCTTC. Its translation: CASSPGTSGTYNEQFF.

This clone was seen more than once but under ten times. The genes are TRBV4-3 and TRBJ1-2, with D uncertain. The CDR3 contains 13 residues. Germline loops: CDR1 LGHNA, CDR2 YSLEER. V lost 0 bases and J 7 bases, leaving 9 bases between the germline ends. CDR3 nucleotides: TGCGCCAGCAGCCAAGACCCTACGTCTGGCTACACCTTC. Encoded protein: CASSQDPTSGYTF.

The J gene is TRBJ2-7, the V gene TRBV29-1, with TRBD1 identical over 7 bases. The germline V gene has CDR1 SQVTM and CDR2 ANQGSEA. CDR3 length: 14 amino acids. The junction had 9 bases not matched to a gene; V was cut back by 4 bases and J by 3 bases. The CDR3 region is CSVGRDSRLYEQYF. The CDR3 bases are TGCAGCGTTGGCCGGGACAGCCGCCTCTACGAGCAGTACTTC.